These T cell receptor beta chains were read from a single sample in a study of blood T cell repertoires in COVID-19. Some clones are missing from TCRdb's copy, which holds only in-frame ones; the method was immunoSEQ multiplex PCR. The sample consists of 150,000 or so clones, roughly 83% of them appearing once. Sample: peripheral blood. These receptors originate from a man between 18 and 35 years old with active or convalescent COVID-19. Each CDR3 is given without its conserved first and last residue. Fields, in order: J gene, clone size, CDR3 length, V gene, CDR3 protein. Not every row has a clone size; where given, it reads once, few, many or a size class.

TRBJ2-5,-,13,TRBV30,AWSVHRGVSETQY
TRBJ1-1,-,14,TRBV19,ASSSASGRGSTEAF
TRBJ2-2,once,11,TRBV5-6,ATAGANTGELF
TRBJ1-2,-,14,TRBV3-1/TRBV3-2,ASSQGLRGPHYGYT
TRBJ2-7,-,11,TRBV13,ASNAGESYEQY
TRBJ1-2,-,15,TRBV7-8,ASSLRDRALSNYGYT
TRBJ2-3,-,11,TRBV24-1,ATRGDYTDTQY
TRBJ2-3,-,12,TRBV7-2,ASRTTGAGDTQY
TRBJ2-5,-,10,TRBV14,ASSQSRGAQY
TRBJ2-5,-,14,TRBV7-8,ASSQSRGRGIETQY
TRBJ2-1,-,13,TRBV10-3,AIRSGTDTYNEQF
TRBJ1-2,-,12,TRBV28,ASSLGLRSYGYT
TRBJ2-3,-,9,TRBV7-2,ASIRGDTQY
TRBJ1-1,-,11,TRBV9,ASSVTGNTEAF
TRBJ2-5,-,12,TRBV6-6,ASSYGAVQETQY
TRBJ1-1,-,9,TRBV20-1,SASDPREAF
TRBJ2-7,-,12,TRBV6-7,ASSFIGGRYEQY
TRBJ2-2,-,14,TRBV7-6,ASSLLRGSSTGELF
TRBJ1-1,-,13,TRBV6-6,ASSYRQPRGTEAF
TRBJ2-7,-,12,TRBV11-2,ASSLGASYYEQY
TRBJ1-2,-,15,TRBV7-7,ASSPRDLSKGWGGYT
TRBJ2-3,-,16,TRBV9,ASSLTGTSGSGADTQY
TRBJ1-2,-,13,TRBV5-6,ASSLEGHLIYGYT
TRBJ2-7,-,11,TRBV7-9,ASSLAGPYEQY
TRBJ2-7,-,12,TRBV9,ASSPGGLNYEQY
TRBJ1-4,-,13,TRBV27,ASSRRQGTNEKLF
TRBJ1-2,-,11,TRBV6-5,ASSRIIGYGYT
TRBJ2-7,-,13,TRBV3-1/TRBV3-2,ASSPRTGITYEQY
TRBJ1-2,-,11,TRBV7-2,ASSYYGDYGYT
TRBJ2-1,-,16,TRBV23-1,ASSRKDRGSRFYNEQF
TRBJ2-3,-,14,TRBV4-3,ASSQGRGQLTDTQY
TRBJ1-2,-,12,TRBV5-4,ASSASQGFYGYT
TRBJ1-3,few,13,TRBV10-3,AIRQGVSSGNTIY
TRBJ2-5,-,12,TRBV19,ASKSQRDAETQY
TRBJ2-1,-,11,TRBV9,ASSPGQGLEQF
TRBJ1-2,few,12,TRBV7-2,ASANYLTNYGYT
TRBJ1-2,-,14,TRBV6-5,ASSYGRKAGEDGYT
TRBJ1-4,-,12,TRBV28,ASSLRGFNEKLF
TRBJ1-1,-,13,TRBV29-1,SVEGGTGWNTEAF
TRBJ1-5,-,13,TRBV6-2/TRBV6-3,ASSYGGANNQPQH
TRBJ2-3,-,12,TRBV14,ASSQVGATDTQY
TRBJ2-1,few,9,TRBV12-3/TRBV12-4,ASSSFNEQF
TRBJ1-1,-,11,TRBV12-3/TRBV12-4,ASSLRRSTEAF
TRBJ1-6,-,13,TRBV7-8,ASSSPSIPDSPLH
TRBJ2-1,-,14,TRBV5-1,ASSLRRGGSYNEQF
TRBJ2-7,-,13,TRBV28,ASSLVAAASYEQY
TRBJ1-1,once,12,TRBV2,ASSFLAGDRRAF
TRBJ1-1,-,13,TRBV5-1,ASSGYSGQNTEAF
TRBJ1-1,-,11,TRBV6-1,ASSEGRYTEAF
TRBJ2-2,few,12,TRBV6-4,ASSGGQNTGELF